What follows are 8 T cell receptor beta chains derived from one specimen sequenced in a study of tumor-infiltrating lymphocytes in primary liver carcinoma (dated by TCRdb to between 2016 and 2019). Total RNA and DNA were co-extracted without cell sorting from around 20-30 mg of bulk tissue using the AllPrep DNA/RNA mini kit. Sequencer: Illumina HiSeq 2500. TCRbeta-specific cDNA was reverse-transcribed from approximately 500 ng total RNA using a constant-region primer and ProtoScript II reverse transcriptase. Three nested multiplex PCR rounds, following a slightly modified ARM-PCR procedure, were used to build the TCRbeta libraries. Each of the first two PCR rounds ran for about 10 cycles using multiplex TRBV1-TRBV30 forward primers together with a Cbeta reverse primer. TCRdb reprocessing: public reads trimmed at Q25 with fastp, clones called with MiXCR, in-frame beta chains kept. Each CDR3 protein gets just one entry, which takes the most common genes and DNA from the rows behind it. Within this sample are more than 70,000 distinct CDR3 sequences, with more than 65% of them counted one time only. The leading ten clones occupy roughly 19% of the sample.

Source material: liver tumor tissue from sampling region 1. The cell subset or site label for this specimen denotes: tumor region T1, superior pole. The receptors were sampled from a man aged 40-50 years with primary liver carcinoma and hepatitis B virus infection.

Concerning this clonotype itself: The germline gene is not matched at one end of the junction; a read error may be the cause. The gene calls are TRBV7-9 and TRBJ2-1, with TRBD2 matching 9 bases. Germline CDR1 and CDR2: SEHNR and FQNEAQ (reference sequence). The CDR3 loop spans 18 amino acids. CDR3 region: CASSLPSELAGTSHEQFF. DNA for the CDR3: TGTGCCAGCAGCTTACCTTCGGAACTAGCGGGTACGAGCCATGAGCAATTCTTC.

The chain joins TRBV2 to TRBJ1-4; TRBD1 might be the D (6 bases). CDR1 is SNHLY and CDR2 is FYNNEI in the germline V gene. Trimming pared 1 base from V and 8 bases from J, leaving 11 bases between. The CDR3 has 14 residues. This CDR3 reads CASSEGTEGEKLFF. The CDR3 DNA reads as TGTGCCAGCAGTGAAGGGACAGAAGGGGAAAAACTGTTTTTT.

For this clonotype: At one of its ends the junction is not consistent with the germline gene, which may arise from a read error. The J gene is TRBJ2-7, the V gene TRBV6-5; D unresolved. The germline V gene encodes CDR1 MNHEY and CDR2 SVGAGI. The CDR3 sequence is 14 residues long. The CDR3 DNA follows: TGTGCCAACAGTTACGACCGGAGATCCTACGAGCAGTACTTC. This translates into CANSYDRRSYEQYF.

V gene TRBV29-1 combines with J gene TRBJ2-1; 7 nucleotides agree with TRBD1. V shed 2 bases and J 7 bases; nucleotides not matched to a gene: 14. The CDR3 has 16 amino acids. Germline-derived CDR1 and CDR2 are SQVTM and ANQGSEA. The CDR3 sequence: CSVERDRIRSYNEQFF. CDR3 coding DNA: TGCAGCGTTGAACGGGACAGAATTAGATCTTATAATGAGCAGTTCTTC.

About this clonotype itself: An end of the junction does not agree with germline; a read error may underlie this. The CDR3 bases are TGTGCCAGCTCTAGGGGGGACCTCAGCACAGGTACGCAGTATTTT. Translation gives CASSRGDLSTGTQYF. The chain is built from TRBV7-3 and TRBJ2-3; D could derive from TRBD1 or TRBD2 (6 bases each). Looked up from germline, CDR1 is SGHTA and CDR2 is FQGTGA. The CDR3 spans 15 residues.

The chain combines TRBV12-3 or TRBV12-4 with TRBJ2-1; 8 bases line up with TRBD2. V gave up 5 bases and J gave up 0 bases; unmatched junction bases: 12. The CDR3 is made up of 18 amino acids. CDR3 sequence reads: CASSPRGAGEDSYNEQFF. The CDR3 region has the DNA TGTGCCAGCAGTCCTAGAGGAGCGGGAGAAGACTCCTACAATGAGCAGTTCTTC.

A remark on this clonotype: A junction end diverges from the germline sequence, so it may reflect a read error. CDR3 sequence: CASSTRGTEAFF. CDR3 in DNA: TGTGCAAGCAGCACGCGGGGTACTGAAGCTTTCTTT. This chain links TRBV6-5 with TRBJ1-1; no reliable D call. The CDR3 totals 12 residues. Germline-derived CDR1 and CDR2 are MNHEY and SVGAGI.

Concerning this clonotype itself: Since no conserved phenylalanine or tryptophan closes the CDR3, a read error is the likely cause. The chain employs TRBV28 and TRBJ1-4; a weak D match, TRBD1 (5 bases). Per the germline V gene, CDR1 is MDHEN and CDR2 is SYDVKM. The CDR3 is 14 residues long. DNA of the CDR3: TGTGCCAGCAAACTCGGACAAGTTAATGAAAATCTGTTTCTT. This sequence encodes CASKLGQVNENLFL.